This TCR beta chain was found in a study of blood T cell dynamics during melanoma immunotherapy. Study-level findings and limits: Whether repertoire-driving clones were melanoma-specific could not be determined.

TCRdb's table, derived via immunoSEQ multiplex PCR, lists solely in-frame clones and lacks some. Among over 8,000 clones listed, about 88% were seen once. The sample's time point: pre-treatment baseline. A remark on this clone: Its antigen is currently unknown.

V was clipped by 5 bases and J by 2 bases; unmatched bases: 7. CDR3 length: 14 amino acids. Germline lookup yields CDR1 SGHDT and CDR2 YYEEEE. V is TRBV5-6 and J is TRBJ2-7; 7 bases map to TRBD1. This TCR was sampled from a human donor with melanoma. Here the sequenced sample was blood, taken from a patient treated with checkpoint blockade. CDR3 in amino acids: CASREYQGAYEQYF. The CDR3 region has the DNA TGTGCCAGCAGGGAGTACCAGGGGGCCTACGAGCAGTACTTC.